Presented here are 20 T cell receptor beta chains from one specimen sequenced in a study of cytomegalovirus exposure and HLA in healthy donors. The PCR made use of 60 Vbeta and 13 Jbeta primers. The data were produced by immunoSEQ multiplex PCR, yet TCRdb's version contains in-frame clones alone and is incomplete. This table holds 150,000 or so clones, 65% to 75% found once. The sample taken for sequencing was PBMCs. The source of these receptors is a human donor in good health.

The chain uses TRBV2 and TRBJ2-7; 8 nucleotides agree with TRBD2. CDR3 size: 16 residues. Per germline, CDR1 SNHLY and CDR2 FYNNEI. With V trimmed by 6 bases and J by 0 bases, 10 bases remained unmatched. The DNA for the CDR3 is TGTGCCAGCAGCAGAGATGGTAGCGGGGCCTCCTACGAGCAGTACTTC. Its protein product is CASSRDGSGASYEQYF.

The chain couples TRBV6-1 to TRBJ1-2, with D possibly TRBD1 on 6 matching bases. Germline V gene sequence: CDR1 MNHNS, CDR2 SASEGT. The CDR3 runs to 13 residues. V lost 6 bases and J 7 bases, leaving 15 bases between the germline ends. As DNA, the CDR3 is TGTGCCAGCAGGGACGGGGGGGCGCTTGGCTACACCTTC. Residues: CASRDGGALGYTF.

This chain connects TRBV30 to TRBJ2-1, with TRBD2 matching over 11 bases. The J segment lost 7 bases and the V segment lost 1 base, leaving 9 bases of the junction unmatched. Germline values: CDR1 GTSNPN, CDR2 SVGIG (reference sequence). This CDR3 has 16 amino acids. The CDR3 DNA is TGTGCCTGGAGTGGCCTGGTAGCGGGGGGGGAGAATGAGCAGTTCTTC. Residues: CAWSGLVAGGENEQFF.

The chain uses TRBV19 and TRBJ2-2; maybe TRBD1 (6 bases). CDR3 length equals 15 residues. CDR1 is LNHDA and CDR2 is SQIVND in the germline V gene (reference sequence). V lost 5 bases and J 2 bases, leaving 12 bases between the germline ends. The DNA of the CDR3 is TGTGCCAGTAGTTTCAGGGGACCAAACACCGGGGAGCTGTTTTTT. Encoded protein: CASSFRGPNTGELFF.

The rearrangement links TRBV7-3 to TRBJ2-7; D perhaps matches TRBD2 (5 bases). From germline, CDR1 is SGHTA and CDR2 FQGTGA. There are 13 residues in the CDR3. V lost 5 bases to trimming and J lost 1 base, with 9 bases between them. Here the CDR3 DNA reads TGTGCCAGCAGCCGGGATTCGTCCTACGAGCAGTACTTC. This gives the protein CASSRDSSYEQYF.

In its sample, this clone was seen a few times. The rearrangement links TRBV2 to TRBJ1-5; a possible D gene is TRBD1 (5 bases). The CDR3 contains 14 residues. The germline gives CDR1 SNHLY, CDR2 FYNNEI. The V and J ends lost 1 base and 7 bases respectively, with 11 bases between them. The chain's CDR3 is CASSEGRGQQPQHF. The DNA of the CDR3 is TGTGCCAGCAGTGAAGGGAGGGGTCAGCAGCCCCAGCATTTT.

The chain has TRBV4-3 and TRBJ1-6, with 8 bases aligning to TRBD1. The germline V gene encodes CDR1 LGHNA and CDR2 YSLEER. J was trimmed by 2 bases and V by 2 bases; bases with no gene match: 8. The CDR3 runs to 18 residues. The CDR3 sequence is CASSQSTGTGAYNSPLHF. Here the CDR3 DNA reads TGCGCCAGCAGCCAATCGACCGGGACAGGCGCCTATAATTCACCCCTCCACTTT.

The chain is built from TRBV7-2 and TRBJ2-3; 7 bases line up with TRBD2. This CDR3 has 14 residues. The V segment lost 5 bases and the J segment 9 bases; nucleotides outside the gene matches: 11. The germline gives CDR1 SGHTA, CDR2 FQGNSA. CDR3 in DNA: TGTGCCAGCAGCGAAGGACTAGATGTTTGGACGCAGTATTTT. Protein: CASSEGLDVWTQYF. The variable domain in full, with the rest retrieved from reference TRBV7-2 and TRBJ2-3, is GAGVSQSPSNKVTEKGKDVELRCDPISGHTALYWYRQSLGQGLEFLIYFQGNSAPDKSGLPSDRFSAERTGGSVSTLTIQRTQQEDSAVYLCASSEGLDVWTQYFGPGTRLTVL.

The table lists this clone with a few counts. The chain has TRBV6-5 and TRBJ2-1; 7 bases fit TRBD1. The germline gives CDR1 MNHEY, CDR2 SVGAGI. The length of the CDR3 is 13 residues. With 10 bases clipped from V and 10 bases from J, the junction kept 13 bases outside the gene matches. The CDR3 reads CAKPGQLTPEQFF. CDR3 bases: TGTGCCAAACCGGGACAGCTGACTCCGGAGCAGTTCTTC.

The genes are TRBV9 and TRBJ1-4; D gene ambiguous. Trimming removed 0 bases at V and 6 bases at J, with 9 bases between. This CDR3 is built from 14 residues. Germline V CDR1 and CDR2: SGDLS, YYNGEE. CDR3 in DNA: TGTGCCAGCAGCGTAGGGGGAGGCGATGAAAAACTGTTTTTT. It specifies CASSVGGGDEKLFF.

The genes are TRBV2 and TRBJ2-7; a weak D match, TRBD1 (6 bases). Trimming took off 5 bases at V and 0 bases at J, with 11 bases between the two ends. Germline lookup yields CDR1 SNHLY and CDR2 FYNNEI. CDR3 length: 14 residues. The CDR3 loop is CASSSDRYSYEQYF. Written as DNA, the CDR3 is TGTGCCAGCAGTTCCGACAGGTACTCCTACGAGCAGTACTTC.

This sequence joins TRBV5-4 and TRBJ1-1, with 10 nucleotides matching TRBD1. Germline V CDR1 and CDR2: SGHNT, YYREEE (reference sequence). Losses at the gene ends were 8 bases for V and 8 bases for J; bases not matched to a gene: 6. This CDR3 spans 12 amino acids. Written as DNA, the CDR3 is TGTGCCAGTCGACGGGACAGGGGCGAAGCTTTCTTT. Translation: CASRRDRGEAFF.

This clone was counted a few times. The gene calls are TRBV7-6 and TRBJ2-2; no reliable D call. V lost 5 bases and J lost 4, with 14 bases in between. CDR3 length equals 15 residues. The germline V gene encodes CDR1 SGHVS and CDR2 FNYEAQ. The CDR3, as DNA: TGTGCCAGCAGCCCAGAAACAGATCTCACCGGGGAGCTGTTTTTT. This gives the protein CASSPETDLTGELFF.

This sequence joins TRBV25-1 and TRBJ1-1; 8 bases match TRBD1. CDR1 is MGHDK, CDR2 SYGVNS, per germline. V was clipped by 2 bases and J by 1 base; unmatched bases: 6. This CDR3 is 16 amino acids long. The DNA of the CDR3 is TGTGCCAGCAGTGAAACAGGGGGACTGAGGAACACTGAAGCTTTCTTT. Protein sequence: CASSETGGLRNTEAFF.

The chain recombines TRBV7-2 with TRBJ1-2; TRBD1 matches at 7 bases. The CDR3 loop spans 15 amino acids. Germline lookup yields CDR1 SGHTA and CDR2 FQGNSA. The V and J ends lost 2 bases and 4 bases, in that order; junction bases with no gene match: 7. This CDR3 is CASSLFGTEIYGYTF. The CDR3 region has the DNA TGTGCCAGCAGCTTATTTGGGACAGAGATCTATGGCTACACCTTC.

The table lists this clone with a few counts. V and J are TRBV30 and TRBJ2-2; D might be TRBD1 (5 bases). The CDR3 spans 13 residues. Germline V gives CDR1 GTSNPN, CDR2 SVGIG (reference sequence). Trimming removed 4 bases at V and 2 bases at J, with 8 bases between. In DNA form, the CDR3 reads TGTGCCTGGAAGGGGCTAAACACCGGGGAGCTGTTTTTT. Translation gives CAWKGLNTGELFF.

Ten or more counts support this clone. This chain connects TRBV2 to TRBJ2-5, with D possibly matching TRBD2 (6 bases). CDR3 length equals 15 residues. Germline CDR1 reads SNHLY; CDR2 reads FYNNEI. V was trimmed by 3 bases and J by 2 bases, leaving 13 bases between them. This chain's CDR3 is CASSDPLGLQETQYF. The CDR3 DNA is TGTGCCAGCAGTGACCCTCTGGGACTTCAAGAGACCCAGTACTTC.

The chain carries TRBV5-6 and TRBJ2-3; 10 bases line up with TRBD2. The junction had 4 bases not matched to a gene; V was cut back by 5 bases and J by 1 base. CDR1 is SGHDT and CDR2 is YYEEEE in the germline V gene. CDR3 length equals 15 residues. In DNA, the CDR3 is TGTGCCAGCAGACGCCTAGCGGGGGGCACAGATACGCAGTATTTT. Residues: CASRRLAGGTDTQYF.

The rearrangement links TRBV29-1 to TRBJ2-3, with D maybe TRBD1 (5 bases). In germline, CDR1 is SQVTM, CDR2 ANQGSEA. This CDR3 comprises 13 residues. V lost 4 bases and J 6 bases, leaving 14 bases between the germline ends. Here the CDR3 reads CSVAPQGPDTQYF. The CDR3, as DNA: TGCAGCGTTGCCCCTCAGGGTCCCGATACGCAGTATTTT.

V usage is TRBV11-2 and J usage is TRBJ1-2; 8 bases are a match to TRBD1. This CDR3 is 13 amino acids long. CDR1 SGHAT and CDR2 FQNNGV come from the germline V gene. The J segment lost 8 bases and the V segment lost 6 bases, leaving 8 bases of the junction unmatched. In DNA form, the CDR3 reads TGTGCCAGCAGGAGGACAGGGCCAAACGGCTACACCTTC. This translates into CASRRTGPNGYTF.